The subject of this entry is one T cell receptor (beta chain). The study recruited people aged roughly 18 to 89 years across 20 to 30 US areas. Participants were placed into cohorts based on the clinical history they reported. Resolution of symptoms, clearance, or two negative PCRs was present in recovered Cohort 3 donors. TCRdb's table, derived via immunoSEQ multiplex PCR, lists solely in-frame clones and lacks some. In the table there are about 300,000 clones, around 86% of which are singletons. The entry originates in a study of blood T cell repertoires in COVID-19. Across the study: PBMCs, B-cell-depleted T cells, or T cells were the source of the cDNA or gDNA that made up the material.

Germline-derived CDR1 and CDR2 are MDHEN and SYDVKM. The CDR3 loop spans 12 amino acids. The V end lost 6 bases, the J end lost 8 bases, and 13 bases lay between the germline ends. This TCR was sampled from a man between 25 and 39 years old who had recovered from COVID-19. Source material: PBMCs or T cells enriched from blood (not recorded which). This chain links TRBV28 with TRBJ1-2; D unresolved. Here the CDR3 DNA reads TGTGCCAGCAGGCTTCCGGGAGGGGGCTACACCTTC. This translates into CASRLPGGGYTF.